The T cell receptor (beta chain) described here comes from a study of control samples from healthy donors and cancer patients. Sequenced by immunoSEQ multiplex PCR; TCRdb stores in-frame clones only, minus some. The table lists around 70,000 clones, about 95% of them singletons, with 2.8% in the top ten. This clone has only a few counts. The material sequenced was blood. This TCR came from a woman in her 30s in good health.

The CDR3 loop is CASGIRVGTEAFF. DNA of the CDR3: TGTGCCAGTGGGATTAGGGTCGGCACTGAAGCTTTCTTT. The rearrangement joins TRBV19 to TRBJ1-1; no reliable D call. Germline V gene lookup returns CDR1 LNHDA and CDR2 SQIVND (reference sequence). The CDR3 extends over 13 amino acids. V was shortened by 8 bases and J by 4 bases, with 14 bases between the two germline ends.